The sequence of this T cell receptor beta chain was determined in a study of T cell responses to AZD1222 COVID-19 vaccine. On the study more broadly: Second-dose intervals of approximately 4 or approximately 12 weeks were pooled.

Overall study results and limits: No repertoire was sampled before or during the peak T cell response, only after it. Dominant CD4 TCR responses targeted spike regions 160-218 and 743-854. Only a handful of individuals given AZD1222 were seropositive at baseline.

As regards this clone: The target antigen is unknown.

The trim removed 8 bases at V and 2 bases at J, leaving 13 bases unmatched. Germline CDR1 is SQVTM and CDR2 is ANQGSEA. The CDR3 extends over 15 amino acids. TCRdb's copy holds only in-frame clones and misses some; the assay was immunoSEQ multiplex PCR. The table records about 110,000 clones, about nine tenths of them present only once. The clonotype originates from an adult in good health. The gene calls are TRBV29-1 and TRBJ2-5, with 8 bases lining up with TRBD2. Sequences were derived from peripheral blood, sampled on day 0 of AZD1222 vaccination. CDR3 loop: CSSRRVAGLQETQYF. CDR3 DNA sequence: TGCAGCTCACGGAGGGTAGCGGGGCTTCAAGAGACCCAGTACTTC.